This TCR beta chain was found in a study of T cells in Graves' hyperthyroidism and ophthalmopathy. The source material, RNA transcripts, was used to amplify TCR beta CDR3 regions. An initial round of RT-PCR targeting the TCR CDR3 relied on the HTBI primer set. TCRdb recomputed calls from the multiplex PCR reads with MiXCR, one row per CDR3 protein. Of over 150,000 distinct CDR3 sequences listed, about a sixth are singletons. This clonotype was detected many times. This clonotype was obtained from a woman in her forties or fifties with Graves' hyperthyroidism. Specimen: blood.

The CDR3 here is CASRGLAGGLSTDTQYF. CDR3 DNA sequence: TGTGCCAGCAGGGGACTAGCGGGGGGGCTAAGCACAGATACGCAGTATTTT. The V and J genes are TRBV12-3 or TRBV12-4 and TRBJ2-3; 16 bases are a match to TRBD2. This CDR3 contains 17 residues. The J segment lost 0 bases and the V segment lost 6 bases, leaving 3 bases of the junction unmatched.